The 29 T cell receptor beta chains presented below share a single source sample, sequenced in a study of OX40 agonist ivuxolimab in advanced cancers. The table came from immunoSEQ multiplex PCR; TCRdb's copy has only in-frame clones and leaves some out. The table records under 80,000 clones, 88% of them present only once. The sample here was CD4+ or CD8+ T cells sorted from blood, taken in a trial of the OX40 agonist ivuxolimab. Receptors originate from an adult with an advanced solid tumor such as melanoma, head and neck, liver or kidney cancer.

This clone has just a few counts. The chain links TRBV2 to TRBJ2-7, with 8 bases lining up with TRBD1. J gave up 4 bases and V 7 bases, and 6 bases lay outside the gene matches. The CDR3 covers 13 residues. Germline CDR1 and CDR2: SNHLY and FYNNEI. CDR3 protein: CASTSGGGYEQYF. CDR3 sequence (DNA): TGTGCCAGCACCTCAGGGGGCGGGTACGAGCAGTACTTC.

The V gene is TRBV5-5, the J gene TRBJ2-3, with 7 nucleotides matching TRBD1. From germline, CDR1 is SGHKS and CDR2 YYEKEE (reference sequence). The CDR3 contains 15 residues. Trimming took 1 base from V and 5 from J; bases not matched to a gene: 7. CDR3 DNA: TGTGCCAGCAGCTTGACAGGGGCTCGAGGAGATACGCAGTATTTT. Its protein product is CASSLTGARGDTQYF. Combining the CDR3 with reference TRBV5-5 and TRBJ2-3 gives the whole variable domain DAGVTQSPTHLIKTRGQQVTLRCSPISGHKSVSWYQQVLGQGPQFIFQYYEKEERGRGNFPDRFSARQFPNYSSELNVNALLLGDSALYLCASSLTGARGDTQYFGPGTRLTVL.

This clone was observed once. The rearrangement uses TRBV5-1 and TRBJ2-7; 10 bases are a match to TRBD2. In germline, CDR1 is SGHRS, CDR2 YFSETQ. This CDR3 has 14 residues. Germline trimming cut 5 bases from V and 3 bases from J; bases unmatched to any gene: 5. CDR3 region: CASRPGLAVYEQYF. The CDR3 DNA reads TGCGCCAGCAGACCTGGACTAGCGGTCTACGAGCAGTACTTC.

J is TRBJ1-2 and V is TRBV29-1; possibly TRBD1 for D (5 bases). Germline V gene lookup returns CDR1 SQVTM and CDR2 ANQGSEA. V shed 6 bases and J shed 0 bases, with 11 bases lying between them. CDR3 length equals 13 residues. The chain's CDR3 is CSVHMGPNYGYTF. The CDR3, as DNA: TGCAGCGTCCACATGGGACCTAACTATGGCTACACCTTC.

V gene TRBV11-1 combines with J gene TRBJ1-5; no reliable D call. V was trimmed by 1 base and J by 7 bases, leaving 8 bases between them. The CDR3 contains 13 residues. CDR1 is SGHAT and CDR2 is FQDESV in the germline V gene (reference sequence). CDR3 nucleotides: TGTGCCAGCAGCTTAGGGGTTGGGCAGCCCCAGCATTTT. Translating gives CASSLGVGQPQHF.

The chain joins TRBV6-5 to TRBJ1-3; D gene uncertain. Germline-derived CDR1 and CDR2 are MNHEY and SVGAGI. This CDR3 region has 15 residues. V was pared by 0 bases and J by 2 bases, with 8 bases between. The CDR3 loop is CASSYSYRAGNTIYF. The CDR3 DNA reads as TGTGCCAGCAGTTACTCGTATCGGGCTGGAAACACCATATATTTT.

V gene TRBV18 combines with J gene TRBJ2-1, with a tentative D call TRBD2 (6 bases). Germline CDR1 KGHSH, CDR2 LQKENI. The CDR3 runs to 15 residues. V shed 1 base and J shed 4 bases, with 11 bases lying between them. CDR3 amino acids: CASSPQGLMYNEQFF. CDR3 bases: TGTGCCAGCTCACCACAGGGACTTATGTACAATGAGCAGTTCTTC.

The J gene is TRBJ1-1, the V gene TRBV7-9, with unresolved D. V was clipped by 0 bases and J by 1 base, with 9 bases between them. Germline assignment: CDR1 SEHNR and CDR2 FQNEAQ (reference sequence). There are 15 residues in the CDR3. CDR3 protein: CASSLALGRNTEAFF. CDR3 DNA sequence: TGTGCCAGCAGCTTAGCCCTCGGGAGGAACACTGAAGCTTTCTTT.

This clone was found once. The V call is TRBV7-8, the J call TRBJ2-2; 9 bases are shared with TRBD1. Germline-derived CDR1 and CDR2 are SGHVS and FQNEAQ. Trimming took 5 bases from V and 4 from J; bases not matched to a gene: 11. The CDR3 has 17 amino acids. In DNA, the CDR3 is TGTGCCAGCAGCCGATCCCCCGGGACAGGGATCACCGGGGAGCTGTTTTTT. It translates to CASSRSPGTGITGELFF.

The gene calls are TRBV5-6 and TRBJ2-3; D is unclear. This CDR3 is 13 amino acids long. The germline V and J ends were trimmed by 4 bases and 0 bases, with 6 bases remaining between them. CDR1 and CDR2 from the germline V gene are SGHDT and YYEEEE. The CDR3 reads CASSVSSTDTQYF. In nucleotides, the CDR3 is TGTGCCAGCAGCGTTTCTAGCACAGATACGCAGTATTTT.

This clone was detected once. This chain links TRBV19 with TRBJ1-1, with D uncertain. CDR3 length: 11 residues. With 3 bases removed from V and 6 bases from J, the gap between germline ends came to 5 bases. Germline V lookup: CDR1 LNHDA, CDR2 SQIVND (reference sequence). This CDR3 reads CASSMRAEAFF. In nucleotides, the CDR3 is TGTGCCAGTAGTATGAGGGCTGAAGCTTTCTTT.

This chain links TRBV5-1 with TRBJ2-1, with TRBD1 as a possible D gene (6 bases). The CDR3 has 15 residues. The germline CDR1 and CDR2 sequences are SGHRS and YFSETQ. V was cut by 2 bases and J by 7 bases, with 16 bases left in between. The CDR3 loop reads CASSFSGVGLNEQFF. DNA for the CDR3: TGCGCCAGCAGCTTCTCAGGGGTTGGCTTGAATGAGCAGTTCTTC.

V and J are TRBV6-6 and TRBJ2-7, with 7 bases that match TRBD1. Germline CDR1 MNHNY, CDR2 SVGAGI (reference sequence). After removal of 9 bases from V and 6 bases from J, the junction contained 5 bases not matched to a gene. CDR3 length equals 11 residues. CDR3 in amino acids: CASQQGSEQYF. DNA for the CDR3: TGTGCCAGTCAACAGGGGAGCGAGCAGTACTTC.

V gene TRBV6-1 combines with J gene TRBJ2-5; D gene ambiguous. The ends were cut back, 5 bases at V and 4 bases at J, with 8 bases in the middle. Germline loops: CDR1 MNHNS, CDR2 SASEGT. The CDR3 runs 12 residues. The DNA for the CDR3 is TGTGCCAGCAGTCGCTCAGGAGAGACCCAGTACTTC. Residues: CASSRSGETQYF.

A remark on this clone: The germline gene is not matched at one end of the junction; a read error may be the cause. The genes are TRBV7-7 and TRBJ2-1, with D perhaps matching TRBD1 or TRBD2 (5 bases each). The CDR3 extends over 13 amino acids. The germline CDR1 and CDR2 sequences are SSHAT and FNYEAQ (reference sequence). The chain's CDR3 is CASSLGEYNEQFF. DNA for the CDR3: TGTGCTAGCAGCTTAGGGGAGTACAATGAGCAGTTCTTC.

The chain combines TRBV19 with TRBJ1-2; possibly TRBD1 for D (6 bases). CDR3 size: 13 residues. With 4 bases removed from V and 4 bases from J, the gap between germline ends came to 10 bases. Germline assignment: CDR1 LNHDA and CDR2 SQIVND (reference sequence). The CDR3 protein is CASSKDSFYGYTF. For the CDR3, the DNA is TGTGCCAGTAGTAAGGACAGTTTCTATGGCTACACCTTC. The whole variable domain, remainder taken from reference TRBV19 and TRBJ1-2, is DGGITQSPKYLFRKEGQNVTLSCEQNLNHDAMYWYRQDPGQGLRLIYYSQIVNDFQKGDIAEGYSVSREKKESFPLTVTSAQKNPTAFYLCASSKDSFYGYTFGSGTRLTVV.

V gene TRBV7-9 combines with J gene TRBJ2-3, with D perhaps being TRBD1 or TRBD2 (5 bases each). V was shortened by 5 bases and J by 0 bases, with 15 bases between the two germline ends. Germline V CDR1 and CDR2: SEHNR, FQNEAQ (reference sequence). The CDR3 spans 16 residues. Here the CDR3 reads CASSLGDGTSTDTQYF. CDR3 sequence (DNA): TGTGCCAGCAGCCTAGGGGACGGAACTAGCACAGATACGCAGTATTTT.

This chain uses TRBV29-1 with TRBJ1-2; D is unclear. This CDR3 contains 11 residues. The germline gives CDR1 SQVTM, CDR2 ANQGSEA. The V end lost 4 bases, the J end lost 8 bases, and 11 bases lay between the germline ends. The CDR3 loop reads CSVVEGYGYTF. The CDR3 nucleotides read TGCAGCGTTGTAGAGGGATACGGCTACACCTTC.

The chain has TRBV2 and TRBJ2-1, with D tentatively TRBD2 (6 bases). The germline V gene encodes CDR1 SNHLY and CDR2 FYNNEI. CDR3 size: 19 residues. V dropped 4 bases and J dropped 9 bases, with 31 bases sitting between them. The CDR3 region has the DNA TGTGCCAGCAGTGTTTTCCCCGGTGGCGGGACCCGCCGAGGCGTTGAGCAGTTCTTC. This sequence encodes CASSVFPGGGTRRGVEQFF.

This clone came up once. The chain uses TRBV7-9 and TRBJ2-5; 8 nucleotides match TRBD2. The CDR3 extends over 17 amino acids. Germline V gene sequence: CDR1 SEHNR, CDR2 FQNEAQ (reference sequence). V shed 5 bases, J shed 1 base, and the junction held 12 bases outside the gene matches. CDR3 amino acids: CASSPSSRLARQETQYF. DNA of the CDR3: TGTGCCAGCAGCCCCTCGTCACGACTAGCGCGCCAAGAGACCCAGTACTTC.

CDR3 region: CASSTTLNTEAFF. CDR3 in DNA: TGTGCCAGCAGTACGACATTGAACACTGAAGCTTTCTTT. The chain has TRBV6-1 and TRBJ1-1, with D uncertain. Trimming took 5 bases from V and 0 from J, leaving 7 bases between them. CDR3 size: 13 residues. Per germline, CDR1 MNHNS and CDR2 SASEGT.

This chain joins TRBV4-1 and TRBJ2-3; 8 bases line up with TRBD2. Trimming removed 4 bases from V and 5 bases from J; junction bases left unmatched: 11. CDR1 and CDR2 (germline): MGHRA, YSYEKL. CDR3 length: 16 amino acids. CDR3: CASSRASGLAVDTQYF. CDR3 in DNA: TGCGCCAGCAGCCGGGCTTCCGGACTAGCAGTAGATACGCAGTATTTT.

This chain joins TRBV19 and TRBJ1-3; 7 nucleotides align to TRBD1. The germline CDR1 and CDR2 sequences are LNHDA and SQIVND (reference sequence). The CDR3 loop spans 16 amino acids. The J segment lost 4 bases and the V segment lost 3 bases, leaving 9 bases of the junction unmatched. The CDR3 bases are TGTGCCAGTAGTATCGGCGACAGGGCAGGCGGAAACACCATATATTTT. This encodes CASSIGDRAGGNTIYF. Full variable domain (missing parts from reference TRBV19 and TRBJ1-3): DGGITQSPKYLFRKEGQNVTLSCEQNLNHDAMYWYRQDPGQGLRLIYYSQIVNDFQKGDIAEGYSVSREKKESFPLTVTSAQKNPTAFYLCASSIGDRAGGNTIYFGEGSWLTVV.

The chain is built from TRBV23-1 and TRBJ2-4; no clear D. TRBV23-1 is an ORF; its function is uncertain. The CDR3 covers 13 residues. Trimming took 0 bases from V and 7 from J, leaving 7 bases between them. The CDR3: CASSQSSRNIQYF. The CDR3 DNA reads TGCGCCAGCAGTCAATCGAGTCGGAACATTCAGTACTTC.

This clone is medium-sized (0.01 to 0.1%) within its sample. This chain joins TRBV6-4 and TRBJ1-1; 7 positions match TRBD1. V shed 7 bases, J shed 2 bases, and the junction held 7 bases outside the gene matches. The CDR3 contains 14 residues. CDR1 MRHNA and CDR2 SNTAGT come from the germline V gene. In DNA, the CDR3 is TGTGCCAGCAAAAGTCAGGGGGGAAACACTGAAGCTTTCTTT. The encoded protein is CASKSQGGNTEAFF.

CDR3 amino acids: CASSLFATNEKLFF. The CDR3 DNA follows: TGCGCCAGCAGCTTATTTGCAACTAATGAAAAACTGTTTTTT. This chain connects TRBV5-1 to TRBJ1-4; D remains ambiguous. V dropped 2 bases and J dropped 0 bases, with 5 bases sitting between them. The germline V gene has CDR1 SGHRS and CDR2 YFSETQ. This CDR3 region has 14 residues.

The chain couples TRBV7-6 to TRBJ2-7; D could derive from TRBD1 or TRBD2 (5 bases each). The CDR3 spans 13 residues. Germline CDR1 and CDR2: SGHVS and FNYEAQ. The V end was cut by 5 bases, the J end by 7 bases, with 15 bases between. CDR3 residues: CASSQGPLGEQYF. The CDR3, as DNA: TGTGCCAGCAGCCAGGGACCCCTCGGAGAGCAGTACTTC.

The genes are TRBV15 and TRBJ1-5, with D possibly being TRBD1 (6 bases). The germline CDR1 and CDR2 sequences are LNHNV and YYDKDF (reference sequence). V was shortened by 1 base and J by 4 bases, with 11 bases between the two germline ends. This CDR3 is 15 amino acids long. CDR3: CATSRADSANQPQHF. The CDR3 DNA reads TGTGCCACCAGCAGAGCGGACAGCGCAAATCAGCCCCAGCATTTT. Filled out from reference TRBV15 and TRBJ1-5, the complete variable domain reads DAMVIQNPRYQVTQFGKPVTLSCSQTLNHNVMYWYQQKSSQAPKLLFHYYDKDFNNEADTPDNFQSRRPNTSFCFLDIRSPGLGDTAMYLCATSRADSANQPQHFGDGTRLSIL.

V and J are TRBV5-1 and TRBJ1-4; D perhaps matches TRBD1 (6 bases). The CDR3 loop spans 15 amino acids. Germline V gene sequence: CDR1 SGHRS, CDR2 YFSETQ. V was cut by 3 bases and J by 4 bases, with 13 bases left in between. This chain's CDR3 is CASSWTGHLNEKLFF. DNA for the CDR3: TGCGCCAGCAGCTGGACGGGACACCTTAATGAAAAACTGTTTTTT.